This T cell receptor beta chain appears in the sequencing data of a study of shared clonotypes between healthy human individuals. Whole-study context: For every donor, three CD4 naive, three CD4 memory, two CD8 naive and one CD8 memory plates were used.

The CDR3 has 19 residues. Germline V CDR1 and CDR2: SGHTA, FQGNSA. The ends were cut back, 4 bases at V and 3 bases at J, with 25 bases in the middle. Sequencing was performed with immunoSEQ multiplex PCR; in TCRdb, only in-frame clones are kept and a portion is missing. The table lists some 1,400,000 clones, roughly 96% of them singletons. The sequenced material came from naive CD4+ T cells sorted from blood. The subset is: CD45RA+ positively selected. The source is a man aged 25 to 40 in good health. The chain is built from TRBV7-2 and TRBJ2-1; weak D call: TRBD2 (5 bases). For the CDR3, the DNA is TGTGCCAGCAGCTCCGTAGGCCGGGGATCCATTTTTGACTACAATGAGCAGTTCTTC. Translating it yields CASSSVGRGSIFDYNEQFF.